The 27 T cell receptor beta chains reported below all come from one sample, sequenced in a study of cytomegalovirus exposure and HLA in healthy donors. With 60 Vbeta and 13 Jbeta primers, the PCR was carried out. The repertoire was sequenced with immunoSEQ multiplex PCR; TCRdb's copy has only in-frame clones and lacks some. Here the sample spans over 150,000 clones, over 65% being singletons. The sample consisted of PBMCs. These receptors were obtained from a woman aged 30 to 39 in good health and CMV-seropositive.

This chain uses TRBV27 with TRBJ2-7; TRBD2 might be the D (6 bases). V was trimmed by 4 bases and J by 0 bases, leaving 16 bases between them. This CDR3 region has 16 residues. Per the germline V gene, CDR1 is MNHEY and CDR2 is SMNVEV (reference sequence). The CDR3 bases are TGTGCCAGCAGTTGGGGCCTAGCGAGTAACTCCTACGAGCAGTACTTC. Its translation: CASSWGLASNSYEQYF.

The chain joins TRBV4-2 to TRBJ2-7; 7 bases map to TRBD2. Germline CDR1 is LGHNA and CDR2 is YNFKEQ. V lost 4 bases to trimming and J lost 0 bases; unmatched junction nucleotides: 6. This CDR3 is built from 15 residues. The CDR3 loop reads CASSLTREGSYEQYF. The CDR3 nucleotides are TGTGCCAGCAGCCTCACAAGGGAGGGCTCCTACGAGCAGTACTTC.

The V call is TRBV7-8, the J call TRBJ1-4; no reliable D call. The CDR3 has 13 amino acids. Between the trimmed V and J ends, which lost 2 bases and 8 bases, there was a span of 9 bases. Per germline, CDR1 SGHVS and CDR2 FQNEAQ. CDR3 protein: CASSLNPREKLFF. In DNA, the CDR3 is TGTGCCAGCAGCTTAAATCCCCGGGAAAAACTGTTTTTT.

The V call is TRBV7-9, the J call TRBJ1-4; tentative D call: TRBD1 (5 bases). V gave up 6 bases and J gave up 15 bases, with 17 bases separating them. The germline V gene has CDR1 SEHNR and CDR2 FQNEAQ (reference sequence). The CDR3 is 12 amino acids. The CDR3: CASSSAHPGVFF. The CDR3 nucleotides are TGTGCCAGCAGTTCGGCCCACCCGGGGGTGTTTTTT.

V usage is TRBV9 and J usage is TRBJ1-4; 11 positions agree with TRBD1. J gave up 8 bases and V 4 bases, and 10 bases lay outside the gene matches. There are 16 residues in the CDR3. Germline loops: CDR1 SGDLS, CDR2 YYNGEE. This chain's CDR3 is CASSPQGQGAREKLFF. The CDR3 coding sequence is TGTGCCAGCAGCCCCCAAGGACAGGGGGCACGAGAAAAACTGTTTTTT.

The V gene is TRBV7-9, the J gene TRBJ2-5; tentatively, D is TRBD1 (6 bases). The CDR3 runs 17 residues. From germline, CDR1 is SEHNR and CDR2 FQNEAQ (reference sequence). The germline V and J ends were trimmed by 6 bases and 1 base, with 21 bases remaining between them. The CDR3 DNA reads TGTGCCAGCAGTCCTTACCACGGGACAAAAATCCAAGAGACCCAGTACTTC. Amino acid sequence: CASSPYHGTKIQETQYF.

The V and J genes are TRBV11-2 and TRBJ2-7; the match to TRBD2 covers 12 bases. With 0 bases clipped from V and 6 bases from J, the junction kept 9 bases outside the gene matches. The CDR3 contains 17 residues. Germline V gene sequence: CDR1 SGHAT, CDR2 FQNNGV. The CDR3 loop is CASSLDLATSGRSEQYF. The CDR3, as DNA: TGTGCCAGCAGCTTAGATCTTGCGACTAGCGGGAGATCCGAGCAGTACTTC.

This clone was seen a few times. This chain connects TRBV6-4 to TRBJ1-5; D is perhaps TRBD1 (6 bases). The germline V and J ends were trimmed by 6 bases and 6 bases, with 15 bases remaining between them. The CDR3 runs 14 residues. Germline V gene sequence: CDR1 MRHNA, CDR2 SNTAGT. The CDR3 region is CASSPTGGPQPQHF. In nucleotides, the CDR3 is TGTGCCAGCAGCCCGACGGGGGGCCCTCAGCCCCAGCATTTT.

The chain uses TRBV25-1 and TRBJ2-1, with D possibly TRBD1 on 5 matching bases. The V end was cut by 3 bases, the J end by 6 bases, with 9 bases between. CDR3 length: 13 residues. CDR1 is MGHDK and CDR2 is SYGVNS in the germline V gene. CDR3 protein: CASSETDPNEQFF. CDR3 DNA: TGTGCCAGCAGTGAGACAGATCCCAATGAGCAGTTCTTC.

V usage is TRBV7-9 and J usage is TRBJ2-1, with 8 nucleotides matching TRBD2. This CDR3 has 15 residues. CDR1 is SEHNR and CDR2 is FQNEAQ in the germline V gene (reference sequence). Trimming cost V 5 bases and J 3 bases; bases outside gene matches: 6. As DNA, the CDR3 is TGTGCCAGCAGCCGTCCCGGGACTAGCTACAATGAGCAGTTCTTC. It codes for CASSRPGTSYNEQFF.

The rearrangement uses TRBV27 and TRBJ2-1; 12 bases align to TRBD2. The CDR3 is 16 amino acids. CDR1 and CDR2 (germline): MNHEY, SMNVEV (reference sequence). V lost 2 bases and J lost 9; bases outside the gene matches: 8. CDR3 bases: TGTGCCAGCAGTTTAAGCTGGACTAGCGGGAAGGCTGAGCAGTTCTTC. Amino acid sequence: CASSLSWTSGKAEQFF.

The rearrangement joins TRBV28 to TRBJ1-3; no reliable D call. V lost 3 bases, J lost 6 bases, and 12 bases lay in between. The CDR3 consists of 14 residues. The germline CDR1 and CDR2 sequences are MDHEN and SYDVKM. CDR3 residues: CASSFPGISNTIYF. For the CDR3, the DNA is TGTGCCAGCAGTTTCCCCGGGATATCAAACACCATATATTTT.

The chain combines TRBV2 with TRBJ2-1, with TRBD2 matching 11 bases. The CDR3 is 19 residues long. Germline-derived CDR1 and CDR2 are SNHLY and FYNNEI. V lost 2 bases and J lost 5; bases outside the gene matches: 14. CDR3 loop: CASSEPSNLAGGPDNEQFF. CDR3 bases: TGTGCCAGCAGTGAACCTTCAAACTTAGCGGGAGGGCCAGACAATGAGCAGTTCTTC.

The chain is built from TRBV30 and TRBJ2-2, with a weak D call TRBD1 (6 bases). Germline loops: CDR1 GTSNPN, CDR2 SVGIG (reference sequence). The CDR3 is 14 amino acids. V was trimmed by 3 bases and J by 1 base, leaving 9 bases between them. CDR3 nucleotide sequence: TGTGCCTGGAGGGAGACAGGGAACACCGGGGAGCTGTTTTTT. This gives the protein CAWRETGNTGELFF.

The chain carries TRBV30 and TRBJ2-3, with TRBD2 matching 7 bases. The CDR3 is made up of 19 amino acids. V was clipped by 0 bases and J by 0 bases; unmatched bases: 15. Germline lookup yields CDR1 GTSNPN and CDR2 SVGIG (reference sequence). The CDR3 here is CAWSVLGGFLTSSTDTQYF. The CDR3 DNA is TGTGCCTGGAGTGTACTCGGGGGGTTCTTAACTTCTAGCACAGATACGCAGTATTTT.

The chain joins TRBV13 to TRBJ2-5, with D possibly being TRBD1 (6 bases). The last part of the DNA fits TRBJ2-7 better; the J call may be wrong. Germline V lookup: CDR1 PRHDT, CDR2 FYEKMQ (reference sequence). The CDR3 length is 19 residues. Here the CDR3 reads CASSLQGLRHLGSSYEQYF. The CDR3 DNA is TGTGCCAGCAGCCTACAGGGCCTCCGTCACCTCGGTAGCTCCTACGAGCAGTACTTC.

The chain couples TRBV28 to TRBJ2-5; TRBD1 is a possible D gene (5 bases). V lost 10 bases and J lost 2, with 14 bases in between. CDR3 length: 13 residues. Germline CDR1 is MDHEN and CDR2 is SYDVKM. The chain's CDR3 is CAIRQGPQETQYF. CDR3 nucleotides: TGTGCCATACGGCAGGGTCCTCAAGAGACCCAGTACTTC.

The chain recombines TRBV30 with TRBJ2-3; no definite D call. The V gene's germline CDR1 is GTSNPN and CDR2 SVGIG (reference sequence). The CDR3 has 14 residues. Trimming stripped 0 bases from V and 0 bases from J, with 7 bases between. The CDR3 protein is CAWSVPRSTDTQYF. The CDR3 nucleotides read TGTGCCTGGAGTGTGCCGCGGAGCACAGATACGCAGTATTTT.

This chain links TRBV27 with TRBJ2-1; a possible D gene is TRBD2 (5 bases). The germline V and J ends were trimmed by 6 bases and 2 bases, with 17 bases remaining between them. The germline CDR1 and CDR2 sequences are MNHEY and SMNVEV (reference sequence). The length of the CDR3 is 16 residues. As DNA, the CDR3 is TGTGCCAGCAGCTTACTGGCGGGTAGCGCCTACAATGAGCAGTTCTTC. Translating gives CASSLLAGSAYNEQFF.

This sequence joins TRBV28 and TRBJ2-1; TRBD2 matches 8 bases. The CDR3 covers 17 residues. The V segment lost 3 bases and the J segment 7 bases; nucleotides outside the gene matches: 14. Germline V gives CDR1 MDHEN, CDR2 SYDVKM. As DNA, the CDR3 is TGTGCCAGCAGTTTCGGTCAGGGGCCCGGGACTAGAAATGAGCAGTTCTTC. Protein sequence: CASSFGQGPGTRNEQFF.

The V call is TRBV9, the J call TRBJ2-1, with 7 positions matching TRBD2. J lost 5 bases, V lost 4 bases, and 9 bases had no gene match. The germline V gene has CDR1 SGDLS and CDR2 YYNGEE. CDR3 length equals 15 residues. The CDR3 loop is CASSPRASGDNEQFF. The CDR3, as DNA: TGTGCCAGCAGCCCGAGGGCTAGCGGAGACAATGAGCAGTTCTTC. The variable domain in full, with the rest retrieved from reference TRBV9 and TRBJ2-1, is DSGVTQTPKHLITATGQRVTLRCSPRSGDLSVYWYQQSLDQGLQFLIQYYNGEERAKGNILERFSAQQFPDLHSELNLSSLELGDSALYFCASSPRASGDNEQFFGPGTRLTVL.

This clone has only one observation. This chain connects TRBV4-3 to TRBJ2-1, with TRBD2 matching 7 bases. The CDR3 extends over 17 amino acids. The germline V gene has CDR1 LGHNA and CDR2 YSLEER. After removal of 0 bases from V and 3 bases from J, the junction contained 8 bases not matched to a gene. As DNA, the CDR3 is TGCGCCAGCAGCCAAGATAGGGCTAGCGGTAACTACAATGAGCAGTTCTTC. Its translation: CASSQDRASGNYNEQFF.

The count of this clone is one. The chain links TRBV29-1 to TRBJ2-7, with 7 bases identical to TRBD1. The trim removed 6 bases at V and 6 bases at J, leaving 11 bases unmatched. From germline, CDR1 is SQVTM and CDR2 ANQGSEA. CDR3 length: 13 amino acids. The CDR3 sequence is CSVPSLTGREQYF. The CDR3 region has the DNA TGCAGCGTCCCTAGTTTGACAGGGCGCGAGCAGTACTTC.

This clone has ten or more counts. The chain couples TRBV19 to TRBJ2-1; TRBD2 might be the D (6 bases). The CDR3 runs 15 residues. Germline loops: CDR1 LNHDA, CDR2 SQIVND (reference sequence). V was shortened by 3 bases and J by 7 bases, with 16 bases between the two germline ends. CDR3 DNA sequence: TGTGCCAGTAGTATTGTGGGAGGCCTAGGGAATGAGCAGTTCTTC. This translates into CASSIVGGLGNEQFF.

The V gene is TRBV5-5, the J gene TRBJ1-5; 7 bases match TRBD1. Germline trimming cut 5 bases from V and 6 bases from J; bases unmatched to any gene: 8. This CDR3 contains 14 residues. CDR1 and CDR2 from the germline V gene are SGHKS and YYEKEE (reference sequence). Here the CDR3 reads CASRAGTERQPQHF. Here the CDR3 DNA reads TGTGCCAGCAGGGCCGGGACAGAGCGTCAGCCCCAGCATTTT.

The chain combines TRBV2 with TRBJ1-4; TRBD1 agrees at 8 bases. CDR3 length: 15 residues. With 2 bases clipped from V and 5 bases from J, the junction kept 4 bases outside the gene matches. Germline-derived CDR1 and CDR2 are SNHLY and FYNNEI. The CDR3 loop reads CASSEQTGVNEKLFF. In DNA, the CDR3 is TGTGCCAGCAGTGAACAGACAGGGGTAAATGAAAAACTGTTTTTT. Full variable domain (rest looked up from reference TRBV2 and TRBJ1-4): EPEVTQTPSHQVTQMGQEVILRCVPISNHLYFYWYRQILGQKVEFLVSFYNNEISEKSEIFDDQFSVERPDGSNFTLKIRSTKLEDSAMYFCASSEQTGVNEKLFFGSGTQLSVL.

This clone has just a few counts. The V call is TRBV5-4, the J call TRBJ2-3; 13 bases match TRBD2. The trim removed 4 bases at V and 5 bases at J, leaving 7 bases unmatched. Germline assignment: CDR1 SGHNT and CDR2 YYREEE (reference sequence). The CDR3 runs 16 residues. The CDR3 spells CASSLLAGGPGDTQYF. CDR3 in DNA: TGTGCCAGCAGCCTACTAGCGGGAGGGCCTGGAGATACGCAGTATTTT.